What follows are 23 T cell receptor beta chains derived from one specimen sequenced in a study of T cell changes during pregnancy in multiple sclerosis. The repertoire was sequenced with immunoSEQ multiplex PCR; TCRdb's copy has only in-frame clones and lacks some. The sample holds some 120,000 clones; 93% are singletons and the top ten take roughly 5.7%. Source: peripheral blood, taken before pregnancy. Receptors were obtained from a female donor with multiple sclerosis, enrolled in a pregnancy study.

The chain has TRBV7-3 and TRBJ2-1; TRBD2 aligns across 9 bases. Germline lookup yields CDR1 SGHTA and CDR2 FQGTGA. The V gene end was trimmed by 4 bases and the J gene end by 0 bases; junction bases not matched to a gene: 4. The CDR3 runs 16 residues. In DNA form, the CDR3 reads TGTGCCAGCAGCTCCCTAGCGGGGATCTCCTACAATGAGCAGTTCTTC. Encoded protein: CASSSLAGISYNEQFF. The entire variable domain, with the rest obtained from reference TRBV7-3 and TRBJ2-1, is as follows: GAGVSQTPSNKVTEKGKYVELRCDPISGHTALYWYRQSLGQGPEFLIYFQGTGAADDSGLPNDRFFAVRPEGSVSTLKIQRTERGDSAVYLCASSSLAGISYNEQFFGPGTRLTVL.

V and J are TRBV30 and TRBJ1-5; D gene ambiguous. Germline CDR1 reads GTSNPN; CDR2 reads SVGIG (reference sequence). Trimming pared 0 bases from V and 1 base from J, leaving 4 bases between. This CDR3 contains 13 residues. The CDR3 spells CAWSVGSNQPQHF. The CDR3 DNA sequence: TGTGCCTGGAGTGTTGGCAGCAATCAGCCCCAGCATTTT.

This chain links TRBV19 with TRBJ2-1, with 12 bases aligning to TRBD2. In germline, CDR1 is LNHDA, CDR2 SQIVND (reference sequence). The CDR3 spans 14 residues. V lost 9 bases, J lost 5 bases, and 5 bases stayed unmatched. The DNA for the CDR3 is TGTGCCAGCCGTGGACTAGCGGGGAACAATGAGCAGTTCTTC. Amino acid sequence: CASRGLAGNNEQFF.

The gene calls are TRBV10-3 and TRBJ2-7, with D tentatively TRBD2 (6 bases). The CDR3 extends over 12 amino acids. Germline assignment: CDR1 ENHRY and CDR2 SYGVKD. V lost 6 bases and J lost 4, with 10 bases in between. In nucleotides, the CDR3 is TGTGCCATCAGGGCTAGCGAATACGAGCAGTACTTC. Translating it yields CAIRASEYEQYF.

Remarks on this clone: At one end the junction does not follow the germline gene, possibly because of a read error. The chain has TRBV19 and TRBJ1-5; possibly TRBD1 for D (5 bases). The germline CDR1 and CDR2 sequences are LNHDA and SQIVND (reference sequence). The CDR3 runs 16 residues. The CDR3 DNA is TGTGCCAGTAGTATACAGTGGACAAGTTCTAATCGGCCCCAGCATTTT. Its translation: CASSIQWTSSNRPQHF.

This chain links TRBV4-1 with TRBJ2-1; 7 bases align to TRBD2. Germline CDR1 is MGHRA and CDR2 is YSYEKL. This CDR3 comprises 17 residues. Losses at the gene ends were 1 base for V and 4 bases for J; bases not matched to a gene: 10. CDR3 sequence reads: CASSQGWGGGPYNEQFF. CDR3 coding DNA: TGCGCCAGCAGCCAAGGCTGGGGGGGAGGGCCATACAATGAGCAGTTCTTC.

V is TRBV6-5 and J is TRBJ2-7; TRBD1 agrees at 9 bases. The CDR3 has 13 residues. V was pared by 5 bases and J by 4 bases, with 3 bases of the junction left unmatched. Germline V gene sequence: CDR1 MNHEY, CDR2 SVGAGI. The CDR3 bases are TGTGCCAGCAGTCGGGACAGGGCTTACGAGCAGTACTTC. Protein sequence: CASSRDRAYEQYF.

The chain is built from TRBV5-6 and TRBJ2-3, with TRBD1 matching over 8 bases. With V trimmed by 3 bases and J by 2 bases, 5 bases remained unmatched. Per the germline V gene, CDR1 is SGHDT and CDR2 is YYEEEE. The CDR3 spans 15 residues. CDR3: CASSSRTGTTDTQYF. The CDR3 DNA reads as TGTGCCAGCAGCTCAAGGACAGGGACCACAGATACGCAGTATTTT.

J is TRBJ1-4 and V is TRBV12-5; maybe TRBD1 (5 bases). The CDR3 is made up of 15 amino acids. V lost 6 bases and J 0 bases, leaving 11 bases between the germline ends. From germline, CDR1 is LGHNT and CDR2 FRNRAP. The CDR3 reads CASGTDDSTNEKLFF. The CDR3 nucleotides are TGTGCTAGTGGGACAGATGACTCAACTAATGAAAAACTGTTTTTT.

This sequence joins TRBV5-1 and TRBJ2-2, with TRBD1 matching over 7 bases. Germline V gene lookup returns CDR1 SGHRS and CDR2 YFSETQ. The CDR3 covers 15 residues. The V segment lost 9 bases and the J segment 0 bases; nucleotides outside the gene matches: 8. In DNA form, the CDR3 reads TGCGCCACAGGAAAGGACAGGACGAACACCGGGGAGCTGTTTTTT. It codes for CATGKDRTNTGELFF.

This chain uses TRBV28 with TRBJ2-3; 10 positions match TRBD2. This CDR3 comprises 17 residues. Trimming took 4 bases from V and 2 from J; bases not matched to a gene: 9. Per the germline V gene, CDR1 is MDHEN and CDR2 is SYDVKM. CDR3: CASSSRGLAAHTDTQYF. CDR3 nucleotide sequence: TGTGCCAGCAGTTCCCGCGGACTAGCGGCTCACACAGATACGCAGTATTTT. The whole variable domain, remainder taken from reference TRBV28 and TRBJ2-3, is DVKVTQSSRYLVKRTGEKVFLECVQDMDHENMFWYRQDPGLGLRLIYFSYDVKMKEKGDIPEGYSVSREKKERFSLILESASTNQTSMYLCASSSRGLAAHTDTQYFGPGTRLTVL.

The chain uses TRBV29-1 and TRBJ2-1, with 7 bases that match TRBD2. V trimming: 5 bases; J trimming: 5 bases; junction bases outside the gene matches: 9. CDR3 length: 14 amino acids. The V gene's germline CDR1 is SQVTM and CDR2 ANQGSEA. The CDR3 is CSVLGREVNNEQFF. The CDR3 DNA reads TGCAGCGTTCTTGGTCGGGAGGTCAACAATGAGCAGTTCTTC.

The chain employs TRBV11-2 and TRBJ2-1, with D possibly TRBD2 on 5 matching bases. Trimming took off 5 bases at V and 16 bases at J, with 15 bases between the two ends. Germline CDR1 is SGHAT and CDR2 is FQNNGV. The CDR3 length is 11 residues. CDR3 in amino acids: CASSITGSYFF. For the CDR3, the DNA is TGTGCCAGCAGCATCACGGGGTCCTACTTCTTC.

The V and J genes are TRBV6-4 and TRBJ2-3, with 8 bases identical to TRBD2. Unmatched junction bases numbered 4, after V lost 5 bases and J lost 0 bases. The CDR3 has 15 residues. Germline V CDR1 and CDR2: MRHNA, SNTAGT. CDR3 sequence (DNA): TGTGCCAGCAGTAGGGTAGCGGGAAGCACAGATACGCAGTATTTT. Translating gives CASSRVAGSTDTQYF.

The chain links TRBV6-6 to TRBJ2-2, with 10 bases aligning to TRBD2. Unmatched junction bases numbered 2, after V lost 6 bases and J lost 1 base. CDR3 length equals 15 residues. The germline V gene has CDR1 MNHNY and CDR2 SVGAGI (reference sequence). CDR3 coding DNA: TGTGCCAGCAGGCGGACTAGCGGGAACACCGGGGAGCTGTTTTTT. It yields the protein CASRRTSGNTGELFF.

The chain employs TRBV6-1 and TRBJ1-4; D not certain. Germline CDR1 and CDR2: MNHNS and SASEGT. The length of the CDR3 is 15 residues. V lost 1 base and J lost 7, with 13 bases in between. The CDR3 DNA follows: TGTGCCAGCAGTGAAGGGGGAGGGAGAGGTGAAAAACTGTTTTTT. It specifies CASSEGGGRGEKLFF.

The CDR3: CASSPYQEGGSEKLFF. CDR3 DNA: TGTGCCAGCAGCCCCTACCAGGAGGGTGGAAGTGAAAAACTGTTTTTT. This sequence joins TRBV4-2 and TRBJ1-4; no clear D gene. The V and J ends lost 4 bases and 7 bases respectively, with 19 bases between them. Germline values: CDR1 LGHNA, CDR2 YNFKEQ. The CDR3 runs to 16 residues.

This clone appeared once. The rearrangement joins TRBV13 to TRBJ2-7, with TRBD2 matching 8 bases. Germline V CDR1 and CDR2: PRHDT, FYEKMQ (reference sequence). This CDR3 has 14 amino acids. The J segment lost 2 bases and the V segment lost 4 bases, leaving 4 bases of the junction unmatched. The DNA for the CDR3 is TGTGCCAGCAGCTCCGGGAGGGCCGCCTACGAGCAGTACTTC. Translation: CASSSGRAAYEQYF.

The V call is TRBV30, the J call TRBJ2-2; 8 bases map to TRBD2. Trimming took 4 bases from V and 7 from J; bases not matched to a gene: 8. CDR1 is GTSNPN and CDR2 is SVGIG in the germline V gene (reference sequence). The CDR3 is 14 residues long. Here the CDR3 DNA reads TGTGCCTGGAACCCGGGACTAGGGGTCGGGGAGCTGTTTTTT. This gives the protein CAWNPGLGVGELFF.

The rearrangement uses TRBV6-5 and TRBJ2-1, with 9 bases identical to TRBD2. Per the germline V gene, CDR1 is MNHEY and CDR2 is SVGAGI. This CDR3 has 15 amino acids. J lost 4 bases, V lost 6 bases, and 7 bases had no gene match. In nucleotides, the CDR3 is TGTGCCAGCAGGCAGTTGAGCGGGAGGTACAATGAGCAGTTCTTC. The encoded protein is CASRQLSGRYNEQFF.

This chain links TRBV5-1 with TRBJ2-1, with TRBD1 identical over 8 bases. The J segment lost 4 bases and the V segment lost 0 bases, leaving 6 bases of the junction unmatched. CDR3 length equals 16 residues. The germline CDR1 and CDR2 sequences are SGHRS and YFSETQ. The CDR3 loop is CASSLEVTGGYNEQFF. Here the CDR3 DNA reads TGCGCCAGCAGCTTGGAGGTTACAGGGGGTTACAATGAGCAGTTCTTC.

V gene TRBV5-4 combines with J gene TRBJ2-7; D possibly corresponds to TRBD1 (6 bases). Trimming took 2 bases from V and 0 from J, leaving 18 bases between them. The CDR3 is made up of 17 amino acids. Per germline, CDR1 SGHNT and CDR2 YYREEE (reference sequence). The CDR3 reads CASSFQRQAFSSYEQYF. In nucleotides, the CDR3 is TGTGCCAGCAGCTTCCAGAGACAGGCTTTTAGCTCCTACGAGCAGTACTTC. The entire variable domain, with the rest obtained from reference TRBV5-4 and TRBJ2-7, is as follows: ETGVTQSPTHLIKTRGQQVTLRCSSQSGHNTVSWYQQALGQGPQFIFQYYREEENGRGNFPPRFSGLQFPNYSSELNVNALELDDSALYLCASSFQRQAFSSYEQYFGPGTRLTVT.

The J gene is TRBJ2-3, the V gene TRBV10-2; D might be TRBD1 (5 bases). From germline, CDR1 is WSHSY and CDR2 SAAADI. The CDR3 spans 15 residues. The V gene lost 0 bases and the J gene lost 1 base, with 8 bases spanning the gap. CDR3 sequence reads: CASSESKGGTDTQYF. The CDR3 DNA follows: TGCGCCAGCAGTGAGTCAAAAGGGGGCACAGATACGCAGTATTTT.